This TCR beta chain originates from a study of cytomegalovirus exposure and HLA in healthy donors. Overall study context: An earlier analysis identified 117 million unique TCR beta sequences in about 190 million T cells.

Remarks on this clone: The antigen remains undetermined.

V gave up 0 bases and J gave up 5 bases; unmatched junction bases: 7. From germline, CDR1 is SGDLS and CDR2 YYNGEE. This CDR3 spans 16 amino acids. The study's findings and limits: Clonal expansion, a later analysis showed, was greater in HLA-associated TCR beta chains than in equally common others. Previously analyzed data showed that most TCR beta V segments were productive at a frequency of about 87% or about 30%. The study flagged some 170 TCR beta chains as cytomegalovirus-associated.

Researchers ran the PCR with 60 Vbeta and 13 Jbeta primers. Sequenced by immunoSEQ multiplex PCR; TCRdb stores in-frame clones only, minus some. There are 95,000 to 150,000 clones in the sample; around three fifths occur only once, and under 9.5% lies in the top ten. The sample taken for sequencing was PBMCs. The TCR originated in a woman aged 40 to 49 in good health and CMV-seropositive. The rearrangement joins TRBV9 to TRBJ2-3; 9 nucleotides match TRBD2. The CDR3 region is CASSVVAGGLRDTQYF. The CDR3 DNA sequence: TGTGCCAGCAGCGTAGTTGCGGGAGGGCTCAGAGATACGCAGTATTTT.